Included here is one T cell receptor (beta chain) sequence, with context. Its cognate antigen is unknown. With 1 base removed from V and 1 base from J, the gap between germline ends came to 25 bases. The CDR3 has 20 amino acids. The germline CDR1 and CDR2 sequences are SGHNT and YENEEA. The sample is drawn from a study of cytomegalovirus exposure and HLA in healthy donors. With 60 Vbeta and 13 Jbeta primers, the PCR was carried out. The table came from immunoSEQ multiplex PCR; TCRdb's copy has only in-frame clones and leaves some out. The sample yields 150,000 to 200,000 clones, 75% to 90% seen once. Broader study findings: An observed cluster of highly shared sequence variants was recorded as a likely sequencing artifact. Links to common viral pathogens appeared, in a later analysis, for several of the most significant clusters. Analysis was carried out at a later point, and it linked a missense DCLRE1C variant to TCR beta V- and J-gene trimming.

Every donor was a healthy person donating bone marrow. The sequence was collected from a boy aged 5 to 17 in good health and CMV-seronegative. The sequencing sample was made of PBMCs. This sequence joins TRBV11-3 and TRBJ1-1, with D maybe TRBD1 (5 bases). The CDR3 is CASSLGGRGEATGRNTEAFF. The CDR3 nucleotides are TGTGCCAGCAGCTTAGGGGGCCGGGGGGAAGCGACGGGTCGGAACACTGAAGCTTTCTTT. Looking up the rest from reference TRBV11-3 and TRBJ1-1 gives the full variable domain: EAGVVQSPRYKIIEKKQPVAFWCNPISGHNTLYWYLQNLGQGPELLIRYENEEAVDDSQLPKDRFSAERLKGVDSTLKIQPAELGDSAVYLCASSLGGRGEATGRNTEAFFGQGTRLTVV.